The next 23 T cell receptor beta chains were all read from a single sample in a study of tissue T cells after allogeneic stem cell transplantation (dated 2022 in TCRdb). Library preparation employed the immunoSEQ multiplex PCR assay. TCRdb mirrors the immuneACCESS table, restricted to in-frame sequences. Some clones are absent from its copies; in checked studies, under half trace to an unresolved V gene, and the reason for the others is unknown. Across this sample there are approximately 350 clones, with about 77% seen only once. The ten top clones hold approximately 24% of the sample. The time point label of this sample denotes: human tissue collected at research (rapid) autopsy. This specimen consisted of jejunal tissue, obtained at autopsy. The receptors were sampled from a female patient aged 35-70 years with steroid-refractory graft-versus-host disease after an allogeneic stem cell transplant. After a transplant, some T cells may have been passed on by the graft donor.

The V call is TRBV12-3 or TRBV12-4, the J call TRBJ1-2, with a weak D call TRBD1 (6 bases). Trimming left V 6 bases short and J 4 bases short, with 12 bases between. The CDR3 runs to 13 residues. CDR3: CASSSDRTYGYTF. DNA of the CDR3: TGTGCCAGCAGCTCCGACAGGACCTATGGCTACACCTTC.

The chain links TRBV6-5 to TRBJ1-6, with 8 nucleotides matching TRBD1. Germline V gives CDR1 MNHEY, CDR2 SVGAGI. This CDR3 contains 14 residues. V shed 6 bases, J shed 6 bases, and the junction held 4 bases outside the gene matches. The CDR3, as DNA: TGTGCCAGCAGGGACAGGGTTCTTAATTCACCCCTCCACTTT. It yields the protein CASRDRVLNSPLHF.

In its sample, this clone was seen once. The rearrangement joins TRBV9 to TRBJ1-2; D remains ambiguous. V was trimmed by 4 bases and J by 4 bases, leaving 11 bases between them. This CDR3 spans 13 amino acids. The germline V gene has CDR1 SGDLS and CDR2 YYNGEE. The CDR3: CASSPGFGYGYTF. CDR3 coding DNA: TGTGCCAGCAGCCCCGGGTTTGGCTATGGCTACACCTTC. Using reference TRBV9 and TRBJ1-2 for the parts outside the CDR3, the full variable domain is DSGVTQTPKHLITATGQRVTLRCSPRSGDLSVYWYQQSLDQGLQFLIQYYNGEERAKGNILERFSAQQFPDLHSELNLSSLELGDSALYFCASSPGFGYGYTFGSGTRLTVV.

This clone was picked up a small number of times. The genes are TRBV12-3 or TRBV12-4 and TRBJ1-1; tentatively, D is TRBD1 (6 bases). V lost 4 bases, J lost 5 bases, and 11 bases lay in between. The CDR3 consists of 13 residues. CDR3 DNA: TGTGCCAGCAGTTCAAGGGGGTGGACTGAAGCTTTCTTT. Encoded protein: CASSSRGWTEAFF.

A few counts support this clone. The V and J genes are TRBV7-9 and TRBJ2-2; tentative D call: TRBD2 (7 bases). The germline gives CDR1 SEHNR, CDR2 FQNEAQ (reference sequence). The CDR3 sequence is 16 residues long. Trimming shortened V by 0 bases and J by 5 bases, and 13 bases separated the two germline ends. The DNA of the CDR3 is TGTGCCAGCAGCTTAGCCGGGGGGCAAAGGACCGGGGAGCTGTTTTTT. The encoded protein is CASSLAGGQRTGELFF.

This sequence joins TRBV2 and TRBJ2-1; D is perhaps TRBD1 or TRBD2 (5 bases each). In germline, CDR1 is SNHLY, CDR2 FYNNEI. The CDR3 spans 15 residues. Trimming shortened V by 5 bases and J by 0 bases, and 11 bases separated the two germline ends. The CDR3 DNA sequence: TGTGCCAGCAGTAATCCAGGGAGCTCCTACAATGAGCAGTTCTTC. Amino acid sequence: CASSNPGSSYNEQFF.

The gene calls are TRBV7-9 and TRBJ2-1; D might be TRBD2 (6 bases). CDR3 size: 14 residues. Germline CDR1 SEHNR, CDR2 FQNEAQ (reference sequence). V lost 5 bases to trimming and J lost 13 bases, with 21 bases between them. The CDR3 bases are TGTGCCAGCAGCATTAGCGAAGGGAGGTTAACACAGTTCTTC. Protein sequence: CASSISEGRLTQFF.

This sequence joins TRBV7-8 and TRBJ2-7; D is ambiguous. CDR3 length: 12 residues. V dropped 5 bases and J dropped 9 bases, with 14 bases sitting between them. Germline V gives CDR1 SGHVS, CDR2 FQNEAQ. CDR3 in DNA: TGTGCCAGCAGCCCTTACTCCCCGGGGCAGTACTTC. It is translated as CASSPYSPGQYF.

For this clone: One junction end disagrees with the germline gene, perhaps due to a read error. This sequence joins TRBV7-2 and TRBJ2-7, with TRBD2 as a possible D gene (5 bases). The CDR3 is made up of 11 amino acids. Germline V lookup: CDR1 SGHTA, CDR2 FQGNSA. CDR3 sequence (DNA): TGCCGCCAGAGGGCCTCCTACGAGCAGTACTTC. It yields the protein CRQRASYEQYF. Drawing the rest from reference TRBV7-2 and TRBJ2-7, the complete variable domain is GAGVSQSPSNKVTEKGKDVELRCDPISGHTALYWYRQSLGQGLEFLIYFQGNSAPDKSGLPSDRFSAERTGGSVSTLTIQRTQQEDSAVYLCRQRASYEQYFGPGTRLTVT.

This clone has a handful of counts. The chain has TRBV18 and TRBJ2-5, with 9 bases matching TRBD1. Trimming removed 8 bases from V and 2 bases from J; junction bases left unmatched: 12. The CDR3 has 16 amino acids. Germline values: CDR1 KGHSH, CDR2 LQKENI. Here the CDR3 reads CASAKEPGTGQETQYF. The CDR3 DNA reads as TGTGCCAGCGCGAAAGAACCGGGGACAGGGCAAGAGACCCAGTACTTC. Using reference TRBV18 and TRBJ2-5 for the parts outside the CDR3, the full variable domain is NAGVMQNPRHLVRRRGQEARLRCSPMKGHSHVYWYRQLPEEGLKFMVYLQKENIIDESGMPKERFSAEFPKEGPSILRIQQVVRGDSAAYFCASAKEPGTGQETQYFGPGTRLLVL.

The chain couples TRBV5-1 to TRBJ2-1; maybe TRBD1 (6 bases). V was trimmed by 4 bases and J by 9 bases, leaving 14 bases between them. The CDR3 runs 13 residues. The germline V gene encodes CDR1 SGHRS and CDR2 YFSETQ. CDR3 in amino acids: CASSEGVEAEQFF. CDR3 bases: TGCGCCAGCAGCGAGGGGGTAGAGGCTGAGCAGTTCTTC.

This clone came up a few times. V usage is TRBV18 and J usage is TRBJ2-5; D uncertain. The germline V gene encodes CDR1 KGHSH and CDR2 LQKENI. The CDR3 is made up of 13 amino acids. The germline V and J ends were trimmed by 0 bases and 5 bases, with 7 bases remaining between them. CDR3 sequence (DNA): TGTGCCAGCTCACCACCTGGCGGCGAGACCCAGTACTTC. Translation: CASSPPGGETQYF.

This sequence joins TRBV4-1 and TRBJ2-5; D gene unclear. The CDR3 is made up of 15 amino acids. Germline CDR1 MGHRA, CDR2 YSYEKL. Deletions cut 3 bases from V and 0 bases from J, with 11 bases between. CDR3: CASSHLSEYQETQYF. The CDR3 DNA reads as TGCGCCAGCAGCCACCTTTCGGAGTACCAAGAGACCCAGTACTTC.

The chain employs TRBV28 and TRBJ1-2, with D perhaps matching TRBD1 (6 bases). This CDR3 has 16 residues. The V gene's germline CDR1 is MDHEN and CDR2 SYDVKM. Trimming took off 6 bases at V and 2 bases at J, with 19 bases between the two ends. This CDR3 reads CASRRGGTSLNYGYTF. DNA for the CDR3: TGTGCCAGCAGACGTGGGGGGACATCGTTAAACTATGGCTACACCTTC.

The chain employs TRBV7-9 and TRBJ2-3; 8 bases map to TRBD1. The CDR3 loop spans 15 amino acids. The germline gives CDR1 SEHNR, CDR2 FQNEAQ (reference sequence). V was clipped by 4 bases and J by 3 bases; unmatched bases: 6. The CDR3, as DNA: TGTGCCAGCAGCTCTACAGGGGGAATTACAGATACGCAGTATTTT. The encoded protein is CASSSTGGITDTQYF.

The gene calls are TRBV7-9 and TRBJ2-1; a weak D match, TRBD2 (5 bases). Germline V CDR1 and CDR2: SEHNR, FQNEAQ (reference sequence). The CDR3 runs to 15 residues. Between the trimmed V and J ends, which lost 5 bases and 6 bases, there was a span of 17 bases. This CDR3 reads CASSPSSRFGNEQFF. The CDR3 DNA reads as TGTGCCAGCAGCCCATCTAGCAGGTTTGGCAATGAGCAGTTCTTC.

J is TRBJ2-1 and V is TRBV11-2; weak D call: TRBD2 (6 bases). The CDR3 totals 17 residues. Trimming removed 5 bases from V and 3 bases from J, with 20 bases in between. Germline loops: CDR1 SGHAT, CDR2 FQNNGV. The CDR3 sequence: CASSPGPRDSLYNEQFF. CDR3 nucleotides: TGTGCCAGCAGCCCCGGCCCCCGGGACTCTCTCTACAATGAGCAGTTCTTC.

The CDR3 loop is CASSSLASGSPYEQYF. CDR3 sequence (DNA): TGTGCCAGCAGCTCCCTGGCTAGCGGGAGCCCATACGAGCAGTACTTC. The chain couples TRBV11-2 to TRBJ2-7, with 10 positions matching TRBD2. The J segment lost 4 bases and the V segment lost 4 bases, leaving 10 bases of the junction unmatched. The CDR3 covers 16 residues. Germline V gives CDR1 SGHAT, CDR2 FQNNGV.

The sample holds one count of this clone. The rearrangement joins TRBV12-2 to TRBJ2-6; TRBD1 is the table's D call and was not checked against the DNA. TRBV12-2 is a pseudogene locus. CDR3 length equals 17 residues. CDR3 in amino acids: CASRGPVTQSRANVLTF. CDR3 DNA: TGTGCAAGTCGCGGGCCGGTCACACAAAGTCGGGCCAACGTCCTGACTTTC.

Regarding this clone: Mismatch with germline at one junction end may stem from a read error. The chain has TRBV6-5 and TRBJ1-2; D is possibly TRBD1 (6 bases). Germline lookup yields CDR1 MNHEY and CDR2 SVGAGI. This CDR3 region has 13 residues. This CDR3 is CASSNGQPLSTHF. The CDR3 DNA is TGTGCCAGCAGCAACGGACAGCCTTTAAGTACTCATTTC.

The chain is built from TRBV3-1 (or the pseudogene TRBV3-2) and TRBJ1-2; possible D gene TRBD1, 6 bases. V was shortened by 5 bases and J by 0 bases, with 13 bases between the two germline ends. The CDR3 totals 15 residues. Germline CDR1 LGHDT, CDR2 YNNKEL (reference sequence). The CDR3 spells CASSFRGTANYGYTF. The CDR3 nucleotides are TGTGCCAGCAGCTTCAGGGGAACAGCTAACTATGGCTACACCTTC.

This rearrangement joins TRBV29-1 to TRBJ2-5; TRBD2 matches 9 bases. The germline V gene encodes CDR1 SQVTM and CDR2 ANQGSEA. The CDR3 runs to 14 residues. J gave up 4 bases and V 3 bases, and 6 bases lay outside the gene matches. The DNA of the CDR3 is TGCAGCGTTGATTCGGGACTAGCCCTAGAGACCCAGTACTTC. It specifies CSVDSGLALETQYF.

The chain employs TRBV2 and TRBJ1-5; 8 bases align to TRBD1. Germline V gene sequence: CDR1 SNHLY, CDR2 FYNNEI. V trimming: 6 bases; J trimming: 7 bases; junction bases outside the gene matches: 8. The CDR3 has 14 amino acids. The CDR3 DNA follows: TGTGCCAGCAGGCTCCTCGGACAGGGACAGCCCCAGCATTTT. It translates to CASRLLGQGQPQHF. Full variable domain (rest looked up from reference TRBV2 and TRBJ1-5): EPEVTQTPSHQVTQMGQEVILRCVPISNHLYFYWYRQILGQKVEFLVSFYNNEISEKSEIFDDQFSVERPDGSNFTLKIRSTKLEDSAMYFCASRLLGQGQPQHFGDGTRLSIL.